What follows are 8 T cell receptor beta chains derived from one specimen sequenced in a study of identical twins. TCRdb reanalysed the 5' RACE reads using MiXCR and keeps one entry per CDR3 protein. The sample contains about 700,000 distinct CDR3 sequences, 5.5% to 7.5% of which appear only once. The sample was naive T cells sorted from blood. Receptor source: a man aged 18-30 years in good health.

This clonotype came up a few times. This chain joins TRBV3-1 and TRBJ2-7, with D tentatively TRBD1 (6 bases). Deletions cut 4 bases from V and 2 bases from J, with 12 bases between. CDR1 and CDR2 from the germline V gene are LGHDT and YNNKEL (reference sequence). The CDR3 consists of 14 residues. This CDR3 reads CASSPLQGPYEQYF. The CDR3 DNA is TGTGCCAGCAGCCCTCTCCAGGGGCCCTACGAGCAGTACTTC.

Ten or more counts support this clonotype. The chain joins TRBV12-3 or TRBV12-4 to TRBJ1-6; D unresolved. The CDR3 has 14 amino acids. Trimming removed 2 bases from V and 7 bases from J, with 9 bases in between. As DNA, the CDR3 is TGTGCCAGCAGTTTACGAGGACCAAATTCACCCCTCCACTTT. Translation: CASSLRGPNSPLHF.

The V and J genes are TRBV5-1 and TRBJ2-1; D may be TRBD2 (7 bases). Trimming stripped 4 bases from V and 6 bases from J, with 14 bases between. The CDR3 runs 14 residues. CDR1 SGHRS and CDR2 YFSETQ come from the germline V gene. DNA of the CDR3: TGCGCCAGCAGCCCGGGGGCGGGAGTCAATGAGCAGTTCTTC. This translates into CASSPGAGVNEQFF.

This clonotype was observed a handful of times. V and J are TRBV12-5 and TRBJ1-2; perhaps TRBD1 as D (6 bases). The V gene lost 5 bases and the J gene lost 2 bases, with 9 bases spanning the gap. Germline CDR1 and CDR2: LGHNT and FRNRAP. The CDR3 contains 13 residues. CDR3 coding DNA: TGTGCTAGTGGTCGGGACATAAACTATGGCTACACCTTC. Its translation is CASGRDINYGYTF.

This clonotype was observed many times. This sequence joins TRBV6-5 and TRBJ1-1, with a weak D call TRBD1 (6 bases). The V gene lost 0 bases and the J gene lost 7 bases, with 9 bases spanning the gap. Germline loops: CDR1 MNHEY, CDR2 SVGAGI. The CDR3 runs 13 residues. The CDR3, as DNA: TGTGCCAGCAGTTACTCGAACAGGGATGAAGCTTTCTTT. As protein: CASSYSNRDEAFF.

The genes are TRBV18 and TRBJ2-7; a possible D gene is TRBD1 (6 bases). V lost 2 bases and J 3 bases, leaving 14 bases between the germline ends. CDR1 is KGHSH and CDR2 is LQKENI in the germline V gene. The CDR3 runs 15 residues. CDR3 sequence: CASSPESHRVYEQYF. In nucleotides, the CDR3 is TGTGCCAGCTCACCAGAATCCCACAGGGTCTACGAGCAGTACTTC.

V gene TRBV11-2 combines with J gene TRBJ2-3; 11 bases are shared with TRBD2. The CDR3 sequence is 18 residues long. The ends lost 1 base at V and 0 bases at J; junction bases unmatched: 6. Germline V CDR1 and CDR2: SGHAT, FQNNGV. The CDR3 coding sequence is TGTGCCAGCAGCTTAGTATCACTAGCGGGAGAGAGCACAGATACGCAGTATTTT. It translates to CASSLVSLAGESTDTQYF.

This clonotype was detected many times. The V call is TRBV29-1, the J call TRBJ2-1; D is unresolved. Trimming removed 4 bases at V and 9 bases at J, with 16 bases between. Germline lookup yields CDR1 SQVTM and CDR2 ANQGSEA. CDR3 length: 13 residues. The CDR3 region has the DNA TGCAGCGTTGGCCAGGTGGCGTGGAGTGAGCAGTTCTTC. This sequence encodes CSVGQVAWSEQFF.